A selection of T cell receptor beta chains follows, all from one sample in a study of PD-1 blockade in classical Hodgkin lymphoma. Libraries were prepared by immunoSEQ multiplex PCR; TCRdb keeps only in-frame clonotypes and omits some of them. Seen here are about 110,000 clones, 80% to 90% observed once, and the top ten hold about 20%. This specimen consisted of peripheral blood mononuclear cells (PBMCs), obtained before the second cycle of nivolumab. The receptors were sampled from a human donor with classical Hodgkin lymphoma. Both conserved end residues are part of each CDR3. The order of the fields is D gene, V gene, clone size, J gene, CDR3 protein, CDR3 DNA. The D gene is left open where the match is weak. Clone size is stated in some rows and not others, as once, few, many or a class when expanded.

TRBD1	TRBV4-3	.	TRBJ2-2	CASSQGTGGANTGELFF	TGCGCCAGCAGCCAAGGGACAGGGGGCGCGAACACCGGGGAGCTGTTTTTT
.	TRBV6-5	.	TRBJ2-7	CASSYSMLGSTYEQYF	TGTGCCAGCAGTTACTCGATGCTAGGCAGCACCTACGAGCAGTACTTC
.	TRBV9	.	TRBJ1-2	CASSARRENYGYTF	TGTGCCAGCAGCGCCCGGAGAGAAAACTATGGCTACACCTTC
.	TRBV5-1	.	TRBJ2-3	CASSFVAASTDTQYF	TGCGCCAGCAGCTTTGTAGCGGCTAGCACAGATACGCAGTATTTT
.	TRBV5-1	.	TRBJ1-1	CASSLKQNTEAFF	TGCGCCAGCAGCTTGAAACAGAACACTGAAGCTTTCTTT
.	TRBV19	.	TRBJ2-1	CASSWSAYNEQFF	TGTGCCAGTAGTTGGTCAGCCTACAATGAGCAGTTCTTC
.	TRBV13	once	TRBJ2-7	CASRDNSYEQYF	TGTGCCAGCAGAGACAACTCCTACGAGCAGTACTTC
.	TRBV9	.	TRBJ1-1	CASSVVQPGPNTEAFF	TGTGCCAGCAGCGTAGTCCAACCCGGCCCGAACACTGAAGCTTTCTTT
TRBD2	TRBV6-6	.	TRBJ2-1	CASSRLAGGENEQFF	TGTGCCAGCAGTCGGCTAGCGGGAGGCGAAAATGAGCAGTTCTTC
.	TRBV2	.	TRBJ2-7	CASSDRGAYEQYF	TGTGCCAGCAGTGACCGAGGGGCTTACGAGCAGTACTTC
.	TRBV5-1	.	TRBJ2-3	CASSKSSLLADTQYF	TGCGCCAGCAGTAAATCTAGCCTGCTCGCAGATACGCAGTATTTT
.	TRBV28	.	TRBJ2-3	CASSLIPDSLRASTDTQYF	TGTGCCAGCAGTCTCATCCCAGACTCGCTCCGTGCTAGCACAGATACGCAGTATTTT
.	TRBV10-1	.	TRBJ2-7	CASSARLGRSYEQYF	TGCGCCAGCAGTGCAAGACTGGGGCGCTCCTACGAGCAGTACTTC
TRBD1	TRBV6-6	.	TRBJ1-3	CASSSRDRKNTIYF	TGTGCCAGCAGTTCCAGGGACAGGAAGAACACCATATATTTT
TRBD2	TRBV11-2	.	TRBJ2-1	CASSLAASGSGLWNEQFF	TGTGCCAGCAGCTTAGCGGCTAGCGGGAGCGGGCTGTGGAATGAGCAGTTCTTC
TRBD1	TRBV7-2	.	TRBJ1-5	CASSQDRGREQPQHF	TGTGCCAGCAGCCAAGACAGGGGTCGGGAGCAGCCCCAGCATTTT
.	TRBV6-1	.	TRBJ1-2	CASGTPVDPNYGYTF	TGTGCCAGTGGGACACCGGTCGATCCTAACTATGGCTACACCTTC
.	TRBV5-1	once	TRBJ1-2	CASSLVPGTGYTF	TGCGCCAGCAGCTTGGTTCCCGGGACTGGCTACACCTTC
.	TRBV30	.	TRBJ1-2	CAWSVSTVQRHLYGYTF	TGTGCCTGGAGTGTCTCAACGGTGCAGAGACACCTCTATGGCTACACCTTC
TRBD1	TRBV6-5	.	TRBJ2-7	CASSPTGTGIYEQYF	TGTGCCAGCAGTCCTACCGGGACAGGGATCTACGAGCAGTACTTC
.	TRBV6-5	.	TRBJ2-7	CASSYFTGKVEQYF	TGTGCCAGCAGTTACTTCACAGGGAAGGTCGAGCAGTACTTC
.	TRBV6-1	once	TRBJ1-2	CASSERGGYGYTF	TGTGCCAGCAGTGAAAGGGGGGGCTATGGCTACACCTTC
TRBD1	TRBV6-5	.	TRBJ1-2	CASSYTGQLFYGYTF	TGTGCCAGCAGTTATACGGGACAGCTTTTCTATGGCTACACCTTC
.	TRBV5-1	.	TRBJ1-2	CASSFVPIDRLANYGYTF	TGCGCCAGCAGCTTTGTTCCGATTGACAGGCTAGCTAACTATGGCTACACCTTC
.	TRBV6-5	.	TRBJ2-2	CASSNYRGPNSELFF	TGTGCCAGCAGTAACTATCGGGGACCGAACTCGGAGCTGTTTTTT